The entry below gives a single T cell receptor (beta chain) sequence along with its context. Its antigen is not known. V was clipped by 3 bases and J by 1 base, with 7 bases between them. This CDR3 spans 14 amino acids. CDR1 and CDR2 (germline): LGHDT, YNNKEL (reference sequence). With template switching, a universal primer site was added, and the cDNA carried unique molecular identifiers. TCRdb analysed the 5' RACE reads with MiXCR anew, one entry per CDR3 protein. The sample holds a few hundred thousand distinct CDR3 sequences; 13% to 15% are singletons and the top ten take roughly 0.43%. This sample is drawn from a study of identical twins. The study's findings and limits: Weaker excess twin sharing was seen among beta out-of-frame sequences. Cross-sectional statistical analysis was relied on for the conclusions, without the same donors being followed.

The same data also went into a second study, on yellow fever vaccine responses in identical twins.

This chain links TRBV3-1 with TRBJ1-5; D not resolved. The TCR was taken from a woman under 30 in good health. Specimen: CD4+ T cells sorted from blood. The DNA of the CDR3 is TGTGCCAGCAGCCAGGCGGGAAGCAATCAGCCCCAGCATTTT. It encodes CASSQAGSNQPQHF.